This T cell receptor beta chain is drawn from a study of radiotherapy plus CTLA-4 blockade in lung cancer. Study-level information: The study recorded objective responses in 15% to 20% of patients and disease control in approximately 33%. Whole-study findings and limits: Blood-borne expansion of tumor-derived TCR clones followed radiotherapy plus ipilimumab.

The germline V and J ends were trimmed by 1 base and 4 bases, with 9 bases remaining between them. Germline V lookup: CDR1 SGHTS, CDR2 YDEGEE. The CDR3 spans 14 residues. Method: immunoSEQ multiplex PCR; TCRdb's copy keeps in-frame clones and lacks some. This table has 84,000 or so clones, over 75% appearing once. Turning to this clone: Its cognate antigen is unknown.

In chemo-refractory metastatic non-small-cell lung cancer, patients got ipilimumab CTLA-4 blockade together with focal radiation. The source was peripheral blood, collected from a patient treated with radiotherapy plus ipilimumab. The receptor comes from a human donor with non-small cell lung cancer that progressed on radiotherapy plus ipilimumab. This chain links TRBV5-8 with TRBJ1-5; unclear D gene. The CDR3 bases are TGTGCCAGCAGCTTGAGGGTAGGGAATCAGCCCCAGCATTTT. Translating it yields CASSLRVGNQPQHF.